This T cell receptor beta chain derives from a study of molecular identifiers for immune sequencing clone quantification. This clonotype was recorded many times. Preparation of the bulk TCR libraries relied on previously described methods and listed TCR primers. TCRdb used MiXCR to reprocess the PCR reads, holding one entry per CDR3 protein. The profile shows fewer than 350,000 distinct CDR3 sequences, 24% of them singletons. The CDR3 has 15 residues. Looked up from germline, CDR1 is MDHEN and CDR2 is SYDVKM. Unmatched junction bases numbered 6, after V lost 2 bases and J lost 6 bases. V and J are TRBV28 and TRBJ1-5; TRBD1 matches 8 bases. The receptor comes from a human donor in good health. Some libraries in this study had Jurkat cell RNA spiked in. The sample consisted of naive CD8+ T cells from blood, with Jurkat cell RNA spiked in. The subset denotes: FACS-sorted CD8+CD4-CCR7+CD45RA+ naive T cells. The CDR3: CASSLRQGAPQPQHF. Written as DNA, the CDR3 is TGTGCCAGCAGTTTAAGGCAGGGGGCACCTCAGCCCCAGCATTTT.